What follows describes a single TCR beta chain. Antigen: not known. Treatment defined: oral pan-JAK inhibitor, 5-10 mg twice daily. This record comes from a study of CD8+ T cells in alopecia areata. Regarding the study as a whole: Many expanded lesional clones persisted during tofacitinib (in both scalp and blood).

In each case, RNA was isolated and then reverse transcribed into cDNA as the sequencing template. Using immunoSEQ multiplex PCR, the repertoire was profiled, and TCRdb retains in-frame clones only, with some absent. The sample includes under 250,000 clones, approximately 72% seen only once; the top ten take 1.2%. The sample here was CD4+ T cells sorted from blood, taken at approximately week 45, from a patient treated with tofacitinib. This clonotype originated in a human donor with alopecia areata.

This CDR3 reads CASSTRGGAGGANVLTF. The DNA of the CDR3 is TGTGCCAGTAGTACCCGAGGGGGCGCGGGTGGGGCCAACGTCCTGACTTTC. The chain combines TRBV19 with TRBJ2-6, with TRBD1 matching 7 bases. The CDR3 runs 17 residues. V shed 4 bases, J shed 3 bases, and the junction held 9 bases outside the gene matches. Germline CDR1 is LNHDA and CDR2 is SQIVND (reference sequence).